A selection of T cell receptor beta chains follows, all from one sample in a study of cytomegalovirus exposure and HLA in healthy donors. Sequencing was performed with immunoSEQ multiplex PCR; in TCRdb, only in-frame clones are kept and a portion is missing. The sample records about 120,000 clones, roughly a tenth being singletons. Sequencing was carried out using PBMCs. These TCRs come from a woman between 18 and 29 years old in good health and CMV-seropositive. Both conserved end residues are part of each CDR3. The order of the fields is D gene, clone size, J gene, V gene, CDR3 DNA, CDR3 protein. The D gene is left open where the match is weak. Expanded clones get a size class; other rows say once, few or many, or leave the size out.

- few TRBJ2-5 TRBV1 TGCACCAGCAGCCATCGATCAGGGACTAGCGGGACCAAGACAAACCAAGAGACCCAGTACTTC CTSSHRSGTSGTKTNQETQYF
- few TRBJ1-3 TRBV2 TGTGCCAGCAGTGAAACCAGGGGCCAAGTTGGAAACACCATATATTTT CASSETRGQVGNTIYF
- few TRBJ2-5 TRBV29-1 TGCAGCGTTGTGCTAGCTCTTCTTCAGACCCAGTACTTC CSVVLALLQTQYF
TRBD1 - TRBJ1-1 TRBV5-6 TGTGCCAGCAGCTTGAAGGGGGCAGTGAAGAACACTGAAGCTTTCTTT CASSLKGAVKNTEAFF
TRBD2 few TRBJ2-1 TRBV7-9 TGTGCCAGCAGGTATAGCGGGGGATACAATGAGCAGTTCTTC CASRYSGGYNEQFF
TRBD1 once TRBJ2-3 TRBV4-1 TGCGCCAGCACCAAAAGGGGGCGGGGCACAGATACGCAGTATTTT CASTKRGRGTDTQYF
TRBD1 - TRBJ1-5 TRBV7-2 TGTGCCAGCAGCCCGGGGGGACAGGGACATCAGCCCCAGCATTTT CASSPGGQGHQPQHF
- few TRBJ2-1 TRBV7-6 TGTGCCAGCAGCTTAGATCCAGCGAGCTACAATGAGCAGTTCTTC CASSLDPASYNEQFF
TRBD2 few TRBJ2-7 TRBV30 TGTGCCTGGAGTGTCTTGCGGGAGGTGCGCGAGCAGTACTTC CAWSVLREVREQYF
- few TRBJ1-1 TRBV4-1 TGCGCCAGCAGTCCAGGGGTCCCTGAAGCTTTCTTT CASSPGVPEAFF
- few TRBJ2-6 TRBV14 TGTGCCAGCAGCCGCGGCAGCTCTGGGGCCAACGTCCTGACTTTC CASSRGSSGANVLTF
- few TRBJ2-1 TRBV7-2 TGTGCCAGCAGCAACACCTTTTACAATGAGCAGTTCTTC CASSNTFYNEQFF
- few TRBJ1-2 TRBV19 TGTGCCAGTAGTATAAGCAGAGGTATCTATGGCTACACCTTC CASSISRGIYGYTF
- - TRBJ1-2 TRBV4-1 TGCGCCAGCAGCCAAGATCGGGGGGGTTATGGCTACACCTTC CASSQDRGGYGYTF
TRBD1 - TRBJ1-5 TRBV5-6 TGTGCCAGCAGCTTGGGGCCAGGGGGTGGGCAGCCCCAGCATTTT CASSLGPGGGQPQHF
- - TRBJ2-1 TRBV5-4 TGTGCCAGCAGAGGGGTTGGGAATGAGCAGTTCTTC CASRGVGNEQFF
- - TRBJ1-2 TRBV6-5 TGTGCCAGCAGTTACTATCGGGGGTCCTATGGCTACACCTTC CASSYYRGSYGYTF
TRBD2 few TRBJ2-1 TRBV30 TGTGCCTGGAGTCTGAGCGGGAGAACGAACGAGCTCTTC CAWSLSGRTNELF
- few TRBJ2-5 TRBV7-9 TGTGCCAGCAGCGCCGGCAGCGTTCAAGAGACCCAGTACTTC CASSAGSVQETQYF
- few TRBJ2-7 TRBV2 TGTGCCAGCAGTGGACAGTTCAACGAGCAGTACTTC CASSGQFNEQYF
TRBD2 - TRBJ2-2 TRBV28 TGTGCCAGCAATTTTCCCCTGGCGCGGGAGTCCGGGGAGCTGTTTTTT CASNFPLARESGELFF
TRBD1 few TRBJ1-1 TRBV28 TGTGCCAGCAGCCGGGACAGGGTAAAAGTCATCTCTGAAGCTTTCTTT CASSRDRVKVISEAFF
- - TRBJ2-3 TRBV4-1 TGCGCCAGCAGCCAAAGCCCCCCAGATACGCAGTATTTT CASSQSPPDTQYF
TRBD1 few TRBJ1-4 TRBV7-9 TGTGCCAGCAGCCCCGGACAGGCTGTTAATGAAAAACTGTTTTTT CASSPGQAVNEKLFF
TRBD1 few TRBJ1-4 TRBV6-5 TGTGCCAGCAGTCGACAGGGAGAGGGTGAAAAACTGTTTTTT CASSRQGEGEKLFF
- few TRBJ2-1 TRBV2 TGTGCCAGCAGTCGAGGAGGAGAGGAGCAGTTCTTC CASSRGGEEQFF
TRBD1 - TRBJ2-7 TRBV30 TGTGCCTGGAAGAGGGACAGCTACGAGCAGTACTTC CAWKRDSYEQYF
- few TRBJ1-1 TRBV7-9 TGTGCCAGCAGCTTAGGGCAGGGGAACACTGAAGCTTTCTTT CASSLGQGNTEAFF
- few TRBJ1-2 TRBV9 TGTGCCAGCAGTAGGCAGGAGGGCTATGGCTACACCTTC CASSRQEGYGYTF
- few TRBJ2-3 TRBV15 TGTGCCACCAGCAGATACAGGGGCACAGATACGCAGTATTTT CATSRYRGTDTQYF
- few TRBJ2-3 TRBV7-2 TGTGCCAGCAGACACTCGATCGTACAGTTCACAGATACGCAGTATTTT CASRHSIVQFTDTQYF
- - TRBJ2-1 TRBV29-1 TGCAGCGTTCCGGGGTACAATGAGCAGTTCTTC CSVPGYNEQFF
- few TRBJ1-4 TRBV6-1 TGTGCCGCGAACCGAGGGTCAACTAATGAAAAACTGTTTTTT CAANRGSTNEKLFF
- - TRBJ1-1 TRBV28 TGTGCCAGCGGCAGGGACACTGAAGCTTTCTTT CASGRDTEAFF
TRBD1 many TRBJ2-7 TRBV4-2 TGTGCCAGCAGCCAAGATGTGGGGACAGGGGGAGACGAGCAGTACTTC CASSQDVGTGGDEQYF
- - TRBJ1-1 TRBV2 TGTGCCAGCAGTATCTTTTCTCTAGCTTTCTTT CASSIFSLAFF